Listed below are T cell receptor beta chains from one sample, sequenced in a study of post-analysis software for immune sequencing data. TCRdb processed the PCR reads anew with MiXCR; each CDR3 protein has one entry. The data contain hundreds of thousands of distinct CDR3 sequences, 59% of them singletons. Material for sequencing was blood. These receptors came from a girl aged 2 to 10 with multiple sclerosis. The CDR3 runs from the conserved cysteine through the conserved F or W. D genes are given only for firm matches. Clone size appears in some rows only: once, few, many, or a class for an expanded clone.

j_gene | d_gene | abundance | v_gene | CDR3nt | CDR3aa
TRBJ2-1 | TRBD2 | - | TRBV12-3/TRBV12-4 | TGTGCCAGCAGTTTCACTAGCGGGTATTACAATGAGCAGTTCTTC | CASSFTSGYYNEQFF
TRBJ2-7 | - | - | TRBV20-1 | TGCAGTGCTGGGCAGGGAACGAACTACGAGCAGTACTTC | CSAGQGTNYEQYF
TRBJ2-5 | - | few | TRBV4-1 | TGCGCCAGCAGCCAAGTGGGTCTACAAGAGACCCAGTACTTC | CASSQVGLQETQYF
TRBJ2-3 | - | few | TRBV6-1 | TGTGCCAGCAGGTATCTAGCGCCTAGCACAGATACGCAGTATTTT | CASRYLAPSTDTQYF
TRBJ2-5 | TRBD2 | - | TRBV20-1 | TGCAGTGCTCACACTAGCGGGGGGGCCCCGGAGACCCAGTACTTC | CSAHTSGGAPETQYF
TRBJ2-1 | - | - | TRBV20-1 | TGCAGTGCGCCGGGACTCCAGAACAATGAGCAGTTCTTC | CSAPGLQNNEQFF
TRBJ2-7 | - | - | TRBV14 | TGTGCCAGCAGCCAAGGGCCTATCTACGAGCAGTACTTC | CASSQGPIYEQYF
TRBJ2-1 | TRBD1 | few | TRBV7-8 | TGTGCCAGCAGCTTATCGGCTGGGGCAGGGGGCTATGAGCAGTTCTTC | CASSLSAGAGGYEQFF
TRBJ1-2 | TRBD1 | - | TRBV28 | TGTGCCAGCCTCACCGGGACAGGGTTGCATGGCTACACCTTC | CASLTGTGLHGYTF
TRBJ1-2 | TRBD1 | - | TRBV7-9 | TGTGCCAGCAGCTCGCTAACCTCGACAGGGTACTATGGCTACACCTTC | CASSSLTSTGYYGYTF
TRBJ1-6 | - | - | TRBV12-3/TRBV12-4 | TGTGCCAGCAGCCCCGCTCAGCCGGGGCCACCCCTCCACTTT | CASSPAQPGPPLHF
TRBJ2-1 | TRBD1 | - | TRBV9 | TGTGCCAGCAGCGCCCGGGACAGTTACAATGAGCAGTTCTTC | CASSARDSYNEQFF
TRBJ2-7 | TRBD1 | - | TRBV10-3 | TGTGCCATCAGTGAACAGGGGGATCCACTGTCCTACGAGCAGTACTTC | CAISEQGDPLSYEQYF
TRBJ2-1 | TRBD2 | - | TRBV7-3 | TGTGCCAGCAGCTTTACCGGGACTAGGGGCTTAGGGTGGGAGAATGAGCAGTTCTTC | CASSFTGTRGLGWENEQFF
TRBJ2-6 | TRBD2 | - | TRBV6-2/TRBV6-3 | TGTGCCAGCAGTGAGGGACTAGCGGGATTATTTGACGGGGCCAACGTCCTGACTTTC | CASSEGLAGLFDGANVLTF
TRBJ2-1 | - | - | TRBV12-3/TRBV12-4 | TGTGCCAGCAGTAAACCTAATGAGCAGTTCTTC | CASSKPNEQFF